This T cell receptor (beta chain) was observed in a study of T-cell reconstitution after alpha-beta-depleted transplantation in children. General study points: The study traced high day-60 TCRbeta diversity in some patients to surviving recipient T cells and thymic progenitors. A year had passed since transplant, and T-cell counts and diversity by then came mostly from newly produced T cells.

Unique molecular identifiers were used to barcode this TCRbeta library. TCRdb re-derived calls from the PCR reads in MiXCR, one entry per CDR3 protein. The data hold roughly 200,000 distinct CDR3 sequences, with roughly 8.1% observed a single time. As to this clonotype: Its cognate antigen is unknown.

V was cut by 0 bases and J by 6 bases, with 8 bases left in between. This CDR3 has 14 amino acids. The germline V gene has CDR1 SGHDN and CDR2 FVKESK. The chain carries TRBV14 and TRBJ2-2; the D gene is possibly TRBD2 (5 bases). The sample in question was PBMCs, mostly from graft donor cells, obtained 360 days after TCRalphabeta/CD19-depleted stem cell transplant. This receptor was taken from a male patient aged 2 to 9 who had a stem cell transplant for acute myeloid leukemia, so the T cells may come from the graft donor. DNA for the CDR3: TGTGCCAGCAGCCAAGAATGGGGAGCCGGGGAGCTGTTTTTT. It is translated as CASSQEWGAGELFF.